The present TCR beta chain was sequenced within a study of T cells after yellow fever vaccination. Universal primer sites and UMIs were introduced during 5'RACE template-switching synthesis of TCR cDNA. From the 5' RACE reads, TCRdb called clonotypes with MiXCR, one entry per CDR3 protein. The sample records about 160,000 distinct CDR3 sequences, almost 7% being singletons. Study-level results: Abundant contaminating clonotypes from the bulk population could appear in FACS-sorted repertoires.

This clonotype was counted at least ten times. Its antigen remains unknown. CDR1 MDHEN and CDR2 SYDVKM come from the germline V gene. Between the trimmed V and J ends, which lost 1 base and 9 bases, there was a span of 13 bases. This CDR3 has 15 amino acids. This sequence was found in a man aged 18 to 30 who received the YFV17D yellow fever vaccine. The chain links TRBV28 to TRBJ1-6; tentatively, D is TRBD1 (5 bases). The source material was CD4+ T cells sorted from PBMCs, sampled 5 days after the first yellow fever vaccination. The CDR3 loop is CASSLLGPDGSPLHF. The CDR3 nucleotides read TGTGCCAGCAGTTTATTGGGGCCCGACGGTTCACCCCTCCACTTT.